This T cell receptor (beta chain) was obtained from a study of CD8 T cells in ankylosing spondylitis. Quantitative 5'-RACE was performed with molecular barcodes, and it yielded the TCR beta libraries. MiXCR was run by TCRdb on the 5' RACE reads, yielding one entry per CDR3 protein. The repertoire holds 150,000 to 200,000 distinct CDR3 sequences, with roughly 13% as singletons. Overall study results and limits: The clones that were linked to disease were reported to be significantly enriched in matched synovial fluid samples from ankylosing spondylitis patients. Fewer than ten highly homologous variants made up a TCR beta motif that seemed to typify ankylosing spondylitis blood. Disease-associated clones were CD8+ and fairly uncommon in peripheral blood.

The CDR3 is 14 amino acids. CDR1 KGHDR and CDR2 SFDVKD come from the germline V gene. Trimming removed 7 bases from V and 2 bases from J; junction bases left unmatched: 4. This clonotype has just a few counts. Its matching antigen is unknown. This may stem from a read error, because a much larger clone lies one nucleotide away. Sequencing used blood, either unsorted or a sorted T cell fraction (not recorded which). The rearrangement links TRBV24-1 to TRBJ2-1, with 7 bases matching TRBD1. The source of this sequence is a female donor with ankylosing spondylitis or in good health (not recorded which). Here the CDR3 reads CATSSGGTYNEQFF. CDR3 bases: TGTGCCACCAGCTCAGGGGGAACCTACAATGAGCAGTTCTTC.